Each of the 8 T cell receptor beta chains below was sequenced from the same sample in a study of shared clonotypes between healthy human individuals. Here immunoSEQ multiplex PCR was the method, and the copy in TCRdb shows in-frame clones only, minus some. The sample gives millions of clones, 90% to 95% of which show up once; approximately 0.13% is in the top ten. The sequenced sample consisted of naive CD4+ T cells sorted from blood. Subset in this sample: CD45RA+ positively selected. These TCRs come from a man younger than 35 in good health.

The gene calls are TRBV6-1 and TRBJ1-1; D unresolved. The V end lost 3 bases, the J end lost 10 bases, and 15 bases lay between the germline ends. The germline V gene encodes CDR1 MNHNS and CDR2 SASEGT. The length of the CDR3 is 13 residues. CDR3 in DNA: TGTGCCAGCAGTGAGGCAGCCCGTAAGGTAGCTTTCTTT. Its translation: CASSEAARKVAFF.

V is TRBV7-2 and J is TRBJ2-3; tentatively, D is TRBD2 (6 bases). Trimming cost V 3 bases and J 8 bases, with 15 bases left between them. This CDR3 has 14 amino acids. Per the germline V gene, CDR1 is SGHTA and CDR2 is FQGNSA. The CDR3 coding sequence is TGTGCCAGCAGCTTGTCCTCTAGCGTTGGTACGCAGTATTTT. This encodes CASSLSSSVGTQYF.

The J gene is TRBJ1-5, the V gene TRBV6-1; possibly TRBD1 for D (5 bases). CDR3 length: 12 residues. Germline V gene data show CDR1 as MNHNS and CDR2 as SASEGT. Trimming left V 6 bases short and J 9 bases short, with 12 bases between. The CDR3 nucleotides are TGTGCCAGCAGGCAGGGTTTGCGGCCCCAGCATTTT. Protein product: CASRQGLRPQHF.

V is TRBV10-3 and J is TRBJ1-1, with D uncertain. V was trimmed by 5 bases and J by 4 bases, leaving 11 bases between them. This CDR3 contains 13 residues. The germline gives CDR1 ENHRY, CDR2 SYGVKD. The CDR3 DNA is TGTGCCATCAGTCCGGGGTTACGCACTGAAGCTTTCTTT. Translated, it gives CAISPGLRTEAFF.

This sequence joins TRBV2 and TRBJ2-6, with D tentatively TRBD1 (6 bases). CDR1 is SNHLY and CDR2 is FYNNEI in the germline V gene. There are 15 residues in the CDR3. Trimming took off 4 bases at V and 4 bases at J, with 11 bases between the two ends. The DNA for the CDR3 is TGTGCCAGCAGTGTTCAGGGGATAGGGGCCAACGTCCTGACTTTC. This encodes CASSVQGIGANVLTF.

CDR3 coding DNA: TGTGCCAGCCGGCCGGGGCAGGCGAACACCGGGGAGCTGTTTTTT. It codes for CASRPGQANTGELFF. The chain has TRBV25-1 and TRBJ2-2; the D gene could be TRBD1 or TRBD2 (5 bases each). The CDR3 spans 15 residues. Germline V gene sequence: CDR1 MGHDK, CDR2 SYGVNS. V lost 8 bases and J 0 bases, leaving 13 bases between the germline ends. Using reference TRBV25-1 and TRBJ2-2 for the parts outside the CDR3, the full variable domain is EADIYQTPRYLVIGTGKKITLECSQTMGHDKMYWYQQDPGMELHLIHYSYGVNSTEKGDLSSESTVSRIRTEHFPLTLESARPSHTSQYLCASRPGQANTGELFFGEGSRLTVL.

V is TRBV14 and J is TRBJ2-1; possibly TRBD2 for D (6 bases). The germline V gene has CDR1 SGHDN and CDR2 FVKESK. V was cut by 4 bases and J by 3 bases, with 13 bases left in between. The length of the CDR3 is 15 residues. The CDR3 loop reads CASSLTRDYYNEQFF. CDR3 coding DNA: TGTGCCAGCAGCCTGACTAGAGACTACTACAATGAGCAGTTCTTC.

The chain carries TRBV7-2 and TRBJ1-5, with 7 positions matching TRBD1. Germline CDR1 reads SGHTA; CDR2 reads FQGNSA. The CDR3 loop spans 15 amino acids. Losses at the gene ends were 5 bases for V and 5 bases for J; bases not matched to a gene: 9. The DNA for the CDR3 is TGTGCCAGCAGCGCCACAGGGGTAACCTATCAGCCCCAGCATTTT. Its translation: CASSATGVTYQPQHF.